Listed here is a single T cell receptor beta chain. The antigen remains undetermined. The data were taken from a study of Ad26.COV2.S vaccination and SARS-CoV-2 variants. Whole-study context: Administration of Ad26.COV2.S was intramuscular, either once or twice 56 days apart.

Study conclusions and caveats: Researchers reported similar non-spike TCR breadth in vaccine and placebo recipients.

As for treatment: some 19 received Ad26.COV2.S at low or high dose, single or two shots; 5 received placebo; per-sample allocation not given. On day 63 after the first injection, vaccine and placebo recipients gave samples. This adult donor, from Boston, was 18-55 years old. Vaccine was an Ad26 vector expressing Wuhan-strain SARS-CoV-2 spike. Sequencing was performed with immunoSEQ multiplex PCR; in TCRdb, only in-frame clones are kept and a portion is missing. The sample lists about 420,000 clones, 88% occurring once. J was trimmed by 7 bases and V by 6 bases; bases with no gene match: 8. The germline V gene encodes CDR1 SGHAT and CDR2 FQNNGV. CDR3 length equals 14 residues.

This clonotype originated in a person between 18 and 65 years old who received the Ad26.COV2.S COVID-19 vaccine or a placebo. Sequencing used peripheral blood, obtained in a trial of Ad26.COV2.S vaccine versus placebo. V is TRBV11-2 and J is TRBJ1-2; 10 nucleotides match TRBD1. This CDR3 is CASRDRGVVSGYTF. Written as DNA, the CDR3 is TGTGCCAGCAGGGACAGGGGGGTAGTCTCTGGCTACACCTTC.